This passage covers 20 T cell receptor beta chains from one sample sequenced in a study of blood T cells in healthy people across ages. PCR was performed a second time for roughly 7 to 11 cycles using a sample-barcoded 5' primer and a J-beta primer mix. TCRdb processed the 5' RACE reads anew with MiXCR; each CDR3 protein has one entry. In the table there are about 500,000 distinct CDR3 sequences, under 30% of which are singletons. These data were also reused for a study on T cells of mothers and their children.

Material: blood. All receptors derive from a boy aged 5-17 years in good health.

The genes are TRBV27 and TRBJ1-5; 11 nucleotides line up with TRBD1. V lost 6 bases, J lost 1 base, and 11 bases stayed unmatched. The CDR3 consists of 18 residues. Germline values: CDR1 MNHEY, CDR2 SMNVEV (reference sequence). CDR3 in DNA: TGTGCCAGCAGACCAGGGACAGGGGGATTACAAAGCAATCAGCCCCAGCATTTT. It translates to CASRPGTGGLQSNQPQHF.

J is TRBJ2-4 and V is TRBV11-1; tentatively, D is TRBD2 (7 bases). Trimming took off 5 bases at V and 6 bases at J, with 14 bases between the two ends. In germline, CDR1 is SGHAT, CDR2 FQDESV (reference sequence). The CDR3 is 14 residues long. The CDR3 here is CASSRGGRGNIQYF. CDR3 DNA sequence: TGTGCCAGCAGCCGCGGGGGCAGGGGAAACATTCAGTACTTC.

The V call is TRBV12-3 or TRBV12-4, the J call TRBJ2-7; 15 positions agree with TRBD2. The junction had 6 bases not matched to a gene; V was cut back by 3 bases and J by 6 bases. The CDR3 runs to 16 residues. CDR3 sequence: CASSFYPGLAGGEQYF. For the CDR3, the DNA is TGTGCCAGCAGTTTCTACCCGGGACTAGCGGGAGGCGAGCAGTACTTC.

This clonotype occurred a few times. This sequence joins TRBV4-3 and TRBJ2-5, with D unclear. The J call could be wrong; TRBJ2-7 is a better fit for the DNA end. Germline values: CDR1 LGHNA, CDR2 YSLEER. This CDR3 spans 13 amino acids. The CDR3 loop is CASSQGDVHEQYF. CDR3 DNA sequence: TGCGCCAGCAGCCAAGGGGATGTCCACGAGCAGTACTTC.

The chain uses TRBV5-1 and TRBJ2-7; 8 bases match TRBD1. V was clipped by 0 bases and J by 2 bases; unmatched bases: 13. The CDR3 contains 18 residues. Germline V lookup: CDR1 SGHRS, CDR2 YFSETQ. The CDR3 DNA follows: TGCGCCAGCAGCTTGGATACAGGGGGTTTTTTAGGAACCTACGAGCAGTACTTC. Amino acid sequence: CASSLDTGGFLGTYEQYF.

This rearrangement joins TRBV6-2 or TRBV6-3 to TRBJ2-3, with 9 bases fitting TRBD1. CDR1 and CDR2 from the germline V gene are MNHEY and SVGEGT. This CDR3 region has 16 residues. The trim removed 4 bases at V and 3 bases at J, leaving 8 bases unmatched. The CDR3: CASSSRTGAMTDTQYF. The DNA of the CDR3 is TGTGCCAGCAGTTCAAGGACAGGGGCAATGACAGATACGCAGTATTTT.

This clonotype has just a few counts. The chain has TRBV4-3 and TRBJ2-1, with D possibly TRBD2 on 7 matching bases. The CDR3 is 16 residues long. Germline V gene lookup returns CDR1 LGHNA and CDR2 YSLEER. V lost 4 bases and J 10 bases, leaving 23 bases between the germline ends. The CDR3 sequence is CASSPRLGGPSGEQFF. In nucleotides, the CDR3 is TGCGCCAGCAGCCCCCGGTTGGGGGGGCCTTCTGGGGAGCAGTTCTTC.

This clonotype was seen more than once but under ten times. This chain uses TRBV12-3 or TRBV12-4 with TRBJ1-2, with TRBD1 matching over 8 bases. The CDR3 consists of 15 residues. V lost 3 bases to trimming and J lost 8 bases; unmatched junction nucleotides: 11. The CDR3 DNA follows: TGTGCCAGCAGTTTCTTCGGGACAGGACTGAACGGCTACACCTTC. Its protein product is CASSFFGTGLNGYTF.

A remark on this clonotype: One end of the junction fails to match germline, which may point to a read error. The chain carries TRBV28 and TRBJ2-1, with 13 bases identical to TRBD2. The CDR3 length is 17 residues. Germline values: CDR1 MDHEN, CDR2 SYDVKM. The CDR3 DNA reads as TGTGCCAGTAGTTTTTCCCGGACTAGCGGGAGTGGAAATGAGCAGTTCTTC. Its protein is CASSFSRTSGSGNEQFF.

The rearrangement joins TRBV28 to TRBJ2-5; TRBD1 is a possible D gene (5 bases). Gene TRBJ2-7 matches the end of the DNA better, so the J call may be wrong. The CDR3 spans 14 residues. The V gene's germline CDR1 is MDHEN and CDR2 SYDVKM. CDR3 in DNA: TGTGCCAGCAGTTTACCAACAGGAGCCTACGAGCAGTACTTC. Encoded protein: CASSLPTGAYEQYF.

The V and J genes are TRBV20-1 and TRBJ2-5; D remains unclear. The J call may be incorrect, as the DNA end agrees better with TRBJ2-7. This CDR3 has 14 residues. Germline loops: CDR1 DFQATT, CDR2 SNEGSKA (reference sequence). CDR3 in amino acids: CSARGVAEDYEQYF. CDR3 DNA sequence: TGCAGTGCTAGAGGCGTTGCGGAAGACTACGAGCAGTACTTC.

The chain combines TRBV20-1 with TRBJ1-1; D is perhaps TRBD1 (6 bases). The length of the CDR3 is 12 residues. The germline V gene encodes CDR1 DFQATT and CDR2 SNEGSKA (reference sequence). The CDR3 is CRAQGLDTEAFF. CDR3 in DNA: TGCAGAGCACAGGGTCTTGACACTGAAGCTTTCTTT.

This sequence joins TRBV6-5 and TRBJ2-3; D is undetermined. The CDR3 totals 14 residues. CDR1 is MNHEY and CDR2 is SVGAGI in the germline V gene. Trimming took 3 bases from V and 1 from J, leaving 8 bases between them. The CDR3 reads CASSYERGTDTQYF. In nucleotides, the CDR3 is TGTGCCAGCAGTTATGAAAGGGGCACAGATACGCAGTATTTT.

The chain joins TRBV28 to TRBJ1-1; D gene ambiguous. Per the germline V gene, CDR1 is MDHEN and CDR2 is SYDVKM. V dropped 3 bases and J dropped 12 bases, with 20 bases sitting between them. CDR3 length equals 14 residues. The CDR3 here is CASSFRNDPWRSFF. The DNA for the CDR3 is TGTGCCAGCAGTTTTCGCAACGACCCTTGGCGGTCTTTCTTT.

This clonotype appeared a few times. The chain links TRBV30 to TRBJ2-5; D is undetermined. Matching the DNA end better, TRBJ2-7 makes the J call doubtful. The germline CDR1 and CDR2 sequences are GTSNPN and SVGIG (reference sequence). The CDR3 totals 13 residues. CDR3 amino acids: CAWTLGQSYEQYF. CDR3 coding DNA: TGTGCCTGGACCTTAGGGCAGTCCTACGAGCAGTACTTC.

The V gene is TRBV20-1, the J gene TRBJ2-7, with D perhaps matching TRBD1 (5 bases). The CDR3 has 15 amino acids. Trimming removed 0 bases at V and 4 bases at J, with 16 bases between. Per the germline V gene, CDR1 is DFQATT and CDR2 is SNEGSKA (reference sequence). Written as DNA, the CDR3 is TGCAGTGCTAGAGATCTGGCAGGGTTAAGGTACGAGCAGTACTTC. This translates into CSARDLAGLRYEQYF.

Turning to this clonotype: A read error may account for a junction end that differs from germline. The chain recombines TRBV3-1 with TRBJ2-5; D call uncertain. The J call may not be correct, given that the DNA end is closer to TRBJ2-7. Per germline, CDR1 LGHDT and CDR2 YNNKEL (reference sequence). The CDR3 has 13 residues. Here the CDR3 reads CASSQTRSSEQYF. In DNA, the CDR3 is TGTGCCAGCAGCCAAACCAGGTCCTCCGAGCAGTACTTC.

This rearrangement joins TRBV28 to TRBJ2-7, with D hard to call. The V gene's germline CDR1 is MDHEN and CDR2 SYDVKM. The CDR3 length is 14 residues. Trimming stripped 3 bases from V and 2 bases from J, with 11 bases between. CDR3 loop: CASSLLASAYEQYF. The CDR3 region has the DNA TGTGCCAGCAGTTTGTTGGCGTCGGCCTACGAGCAGTACTTC.

The chain is built from TRBV5-1 and TRBJ1-2; 9 bases map to TRBD1. Germline trimming cut 4 bases from V and 7 bases from J; bases unmatched to any gene: 8. Germline CDR1 and CDR2: SGHRS and YFSETQ. This CDR3 contains 14 residues. The CDR3: CASSVEGQGLGYTF. The CDR3, as DNA: TGCGCCAGCAGCGTCGAGGGACAGGGTCTTGGCTACACCTTC. The full variable domain, completed using reference TRBV5-1 and TRBJ1-2, is KAGVTQTPRYLIKTRGQQVTLSCSPISGHRSVSWYQQTPGQGLQFLFEYFSETQRNKGNFPGRFSGRQFSNSRSEMNVSTLELGDSALYLCASSVEGQGLGYTFGSGTRLTVV.

This clonotype was detected only a few times. This chain joins TRBV28 and TRBJ2-5; D possibly uses TRBD1 or TRBD2 (5 bases each). The CDR3 length is 15 residues. V lost 4 bases, J lost 11 bases, and 23 bases lay in between. CDR1 is MDHEN, CDR2 SYDVKM, per germline. CDR3 coding DNA: TGTGCCAGCAGTTCCTCCCGGGGCGGACACTACGAACAGTACTTC. It specifies CASSSSRGGHYEQYF.